This TCR beta chain was obtained from a study of cytomegalovirus exposure and HLA in healthy donors. The ends were cut back, 6 bases at V and 2 bases at J, with 19 bases in the middle. Germline assignment: CDR1 SEHNR and CDR2 FQNEAQ (reference sequence). The CDR3 has 16 residues. The PCR contained 60 Vbeta and 13 Jbeta primers. The repertoire was sequenced with immunoSEQ multiplex PCR; TCRdb's copy has only in-frame clones and lacks some. The data contain 100,000 to 150,000 clones, approximately 80% of them singletons. Material for sequencing was PBMCs. This sequence originates from a girl aged 2-15 years in good health and CMV-seronegative. The chain has TRBV7-9 and TRBJ1-2; D is perhaps TRBD1 (5 bases). The CDR3 reads CASRKPSEQVNYGYTF. Written as DNA, the CDR3 is TGTGCCAGCAGGAAACCCTCCGAACAGGTGAACTATGGCTACACCTTC.